The source of this T cell receptor beta chain is a study of blood T cell repertoires in COVID-19. Study details: Donors in the United States, Italy and Spain gave samples during acute or convalescent COVID-19. T cells, B-cell-depleted T cells, or PBMCs supplied cDNA or gDNA.

Produced via immunoSEQ multiplex PCR; TCRdb's table is partial and in-frame only. The data show approximately 400,000 clones, under 85% seen once. The participants were between about 18 and 89 years old and came from 24 US areas. Per the germline V gene, CDR1 is SGHTS and CDR2 is YDEGEE. V lost 4 bases, J lost 2 bases, and 18 bases lay in between. The CDR3 is 16 amino acids. This TCR was recovered from a woman between 45 and 60 years old who had recovered from COVID-19. V is TRBV5-8 and J is TRBJ1-1, with D perhaps matching TRBD1 (5 bases). The source material was PBMCs or T cells enriched from blood (not recorded which). The CDR3 loop reads CASSPYSDIPNTEAFF. The CDR3, as DNA: TGTGCCAGCAGCCCCTACTCGGACATTCCCAACACTGAAGCTTTCTTT. Together with reference TRBV5-8 and TRBJ1-1, the CDR3 gives the full variable domain: EAGVTQSPTHLIKTRGQQATLRCSPISGHTSVYWYQQALGLGLQFLLWYDEGEERNRGNFPPRFSGRQFPNYSSELNVNALELEDSALYLCASSPYSDIPNTEAFFGQGTRLTVV.